A selection of T cell receptor beta chains follows, all from one sample in a study of T-cell reconstitution after alpha-beta-depleted transplantation in children. TCRdb used MiXCR to reprocess the PCR reads, holding one entry per CDR3 protein. The sample holds approximately 500,000 distinct CDR3 sequences, 25% to 30% seen once. This sample comprised PBMCs, obtained before TCRalphabeta/CD19-depleted stem cell transplant. These receptors were taken from a boy younger than two with Wiskott-Aldrich syndrome, due to receive a stem cell transplant. CDR3s include the opening cysteine and the closing phenylalanine or tryptophan. The D gene is left open where the match is weak. Some rows mark clone size as missing; the rest say once, few, many or name a class of expanded clone.

>TRBJ2-5|NA|few|TRBV20-1
TGCAGTGCTACTACGGGACGGAGGGAGACCCAGTACTTC
CSATTGRRETQYF
>TRBJ2-2|NA|NA|TRBV12-3/TRBV12-4
TGTGCCAGCAGTTTCTATCCGGGAATCGGGGAGCTGTTTTTT
CASSFYPGIGELFF
>TRBJ2-7|NA|NA|TRBV30
TGTGCCTGGAGTGTAAGTCCACTACTCGGAGCCTACGAGCAGTACTTC
CAWSVSPLLGAYEQYF
>TRBJ1-2|NA|NA|TRBV6-6
TGTGCCAGCATGGGGTCAGCTAACTATGGCTACACCTTC
CASMGSANYGYTF
>TRBJ2-7|TRBD2|NA|TRBV15
TGTGCCACCAGAGCGACTAGCGGGAGCCACGAGCAGTACTTC
CATRATSGSHEQYF
>TRBJ2-4|NA|NA|TRBV12-3/TRBV12-4
TGTGCCAGCAGTCCCTATAAGACGGCCAAAAACATTCAGTACTTC
CASSPYKTAKNIQYF
>TRBJ2-5|NA|once|TRBV11-2
TGTGCCAGCAGCTTAGAGAGCTCAGGGGCCCAGTACTTC
CASSLESSGAQYF
>TRBJ1-2|TRBD1|NA|TRBV6-1
TGTGCCAGCAGGAGACAGGGGGCCTACTTCGGCTACACCTTC
CASRRQGAYFGYTF
>TRBJ2-1|NA|few|TRBV11-2
TGTGCCAGCAGCTATAAGGACCCCTACTCCTACAATGAGCAGTTCTTC
CASSYKDPYSYNEQFF
>TRBJ2-3|NA|NA|TRBV28
TGTGCCAGCAGCCTTATACGGGTCACAGATACGCAGTATTTT
CASSLIRVTDTQYF
>TRBJ1-1|NA|NA|TRBV11-2
TGTGCCAGCAGCTTAGTCAAGACTGAAGCTTTCTTT
CASSLVKTEAFF
>TRBJ1-3|NA|few|TRBV20-1
TGCAGTGCCCGGACAGTCCTCTCTGGAAACACCATATATTTT
CSARTVLSGNTIYF
>TRBJ2-1|TRBD2|few|TRBV4-1
TGCGCCAGCAGCCCTGTGACTAGCAGCAAGGAGTTCTTC
CASSPVTSSKEFF
>TRBJ2-7|NA|few|TRBV14
TGTGCCAGCAGCCAAGAGGGGGACTACGAGCAGTACTTC
CASSQEGDYEQYF
>TRBJ2-1|TRBD2|many|TRBV5-1
TGTGCCAGCAGCTTACTAGCGGGAGGGTTGAATGAGCAGTTCTTC
CASSLLAGGLNEQFF
>TRBJ2-7|NA|NA|TRBV7-2
TGTGCCAGCAGCTTAGCGCCTGCGGGGGAGCAGTACTTC
CASSLAPAGEQYF
>TRBJ2-7|NA|NA|TRBV10-1
TGCGCCAGCAGTGAAGGGCGGAACTACGAGCAGTACTTC
CASSEGRNYEQYF
>TRBJ1-2|NA|NA|TRBV5-1
TGCGCCAGCAGGGAGTGGGCGCACCTTGATGGCTACACCTTC
CASREWAHLDGYTF
>TRBJ2-1|TRBD2|NA|TRBV7-3
TGTGCCAGCAGCCCGATCCCTAGCGGGAAGAAGAAAGATGAGCAGTTCTTC
CASSPIPSGKKKDEQFF
>TRBJ2-1|TRBD2|NA|TRBV20-1
TGCAGTGCTAGTTTACTAGCGGATTACAATGAGCAGTTCTTC
CSASLLADYNEQFF
>TRBJ2-1|TRBD2|NA|TRBV10-3
TGTGCCATCAGTGTGCCTAAGGGACTAGGTCACTACAATGAGCAGTTCTTC
CAISVPKGLGHYNEQFF
>TRBJ1-2|NA|NA|TRBV30
TGTGCCTGGAGTATGTGGGCGCGGGGCTATGGCTACACCTTC
CAWSMWARGYGYTF
>TRBJ2-1|TRBD1|NA|TRBV20-1
TGCAGTGCGCCCAGACAGGGATCTTTGGATGAGCAGTTCTTC
CSAPRQGSLDEQFF
>TRBJ2-1|TRBD2|once|TRBV29-1
TGCAGCGTAAAACTAGCGGGAGTATCCTACAATGAGCAGTTCTTC
CSVKLAGVSYNEQFF
>TRBJ1-4|NA|few|TRBV5-1
TGCGCCAGCAGCTTGGCCGGAACGGCAGGTGGTGAAAAACTGTTTTTT
CASSLAGTAGGEKLFF
>TRBJ2-6|TRBD1|few|TRBV10-3
TGTGCCATCAGTGATCGCGGACAGGGAACCAACGTCCTGACTTTC
CAISDRGQGTNVLTF
>TRBJ2-1|NA|NA|TRBV5-1
TGCGCCAGCAGCTTTGGCTTTACAGACAATGAGCAGTTCTTC
CASSFGFTDNEQFF
>TRBJ2-2|NA|NA|TRBV12-3/TRBV12-4
TGTGCCAGCAGTTTAGTTCTAGCCTCCGGGGAGCTGTTTTTT
CASSLVLASGELFF
>TRBJ1-2|NA|NA|TRBV20-1
TGCAGTGCTAGTTTACCTCCCGGCTACACCTTC
CSASLPPGYTF
>TRBJ2-1|TRBD1|NA|TRBV20-1
TGCAGTGCGTTCGACAGGGCAGATGAGCAGTTCTTC
CSAFDRADEQFF
>TRBJ2-2|NA|few|TRBV27
TGTGCCAGCAGTGACCCACGCGGGGCCGGGGAGCTGTTTTTT
CASSDPRGAGELFF
>TRBJ1-2|TRBD1|NA|TRBV10-3
TGTGCCATCAGTGAAAGTGACAGGGATAACTATGGCTACACCTTC
CAISESDRDNYGYTF
>TRBJ2-1|NA|NA|TRBV12-3/TRBV12-4
TGTGCCAGCAGAAACAGGGTACAGCAGTTCTTC
CASRNRVQQFF
>TRBJ2-3|NA|once|TRBV12-3/TRBV12-4
TGTGCCAGCAGGCGGGAATTCACAGATACGCAGTATTTT
CASRREFTDTQYF
>TRBJ1-2|NA|few|TRBV29-1
TGCAGCCTGCAGATCCTTCAAGGGACCGGCTACACCTTC
CSLQILQGTGYTF
>TRBJ1-5|NA|NA|TRBV5-1
TGCGCCAGCAGCTTGCGCGGCGGCGATAGCAATCAGCCCCAGCATTTT
CASSLRGGDSNQPQHF
>TRBJ2-4|TRBD2|NA|TRBV20-1
TGCAGCGCTACAAGGACTAGCGGGACTGTATTGACCAAAAACATTCAGTACTTC
CSATRTSGTVLTKNIQYF
>TRBJ1-3|NA|once|TRBV7-6
TGTGCCAGCAGCTTGGGCCCGATCTCTATCTCTGGAAACACCATATATTTT
CASSLGPISISGNTIYF
>TRBJ2-1|TRBD1|few|TRBV18
TGTGCCAGCTCACCAGTACAGGGGTGGGGTGAGCAGTTCTTC
CASSPVQGWGEQFF
>TRBJ1-1|NA|few|TRBV20-1
TGCAGCGCTGCGGTGGGCAACACTGAAGCTTTCTTT
CSAAVGNTEAFF
>TRBJ2-7|NA|NA|TRBV5-1
TGCGCCAGCAGCTTGGTGGGCACTTCCAACGAGCAGTACTTC
CASSLVGTSNEQYF
>TRBJ2-5|TRBD1|NA|TRBV12-3/TRBV12-4
TGTGCCAGCAGTTCCCCGACAGGGCCGGGTGAGACCCAGTACTTC
CASSSPTGPGETQYF
>TRBJ1-1|NA|few|TRBV5-5
TGTGCCAGCCACAACAAGGGCCCGAAGAACACTGAAGCTTTCTTT
CASHNKGPKNTEAFF